The 6 T cell receptor beta chains below all came from one sample that was sequenced in a study of PD-1 blockade in classical Hodgkin lymphoma. As for time point: cycle 4 day 1 (C4D1), after 6 weeks of nivolumab. With no exception, relapse followed autologous stem cell transplantation in all patients, and brentuximab vedotin exposure varied. Using immunoSEQ multiplex PCR, the repertoire was profiled, and TCRdb retains in-frame clones only, with some absent. The sample contains tens of thousands of clones, around 80% of which appear only once. Sample: peripheral blood mononuclear cells (PBMCs), taken before the fourth cycle of nivolumab. These receptors came from a human donor with classical Hodgkin lymphoma.

This clone was found a few times. The chain joins TRBV28 to TRBJ1-1; D is unclear. The germline gives CDR1 MDHEN, CDR2 SYDVKM. There are 17 residues in the CDR3. V lost 7 bases and J 0 bases, leaving 21 bases between the germline ends. The CDR3 nucleotides are TGTGCCAGCACTCGGCCGCTGGCAGCGGAGATGAACACTGAAGCTTTCTTT. Protein product: CASTRPLAAEMNTEAFF.

This rearrangement joins TRBV9 to TRBJ1-1, with 8 positions matching TRBD1. V lost 3 bases, J lost 1 base, and 2 bases stayed unmatched. Per the germline V gene, CDR1 is SGDLS and CDR2 is YYNGEE. This CDR3 has 14 amino acids. The CDR3 region is CASSGTGTNTEAFF. The DNA for the CDR3 is TGTGCCAGCAGCGGGACAGGGACGAACACTGAAGCTTTCTTT.

This clone is termed medium-sized. The chain links TRBV5-6 to TRBJ2-1, with TRBD2 matching 7 bases. Trimming took 2 bases from V and 4 from J; bases not matched to a gene: 6. CDR1 is SGHDT, CDR2 YYEEEE, per germline. The CDR3 consists of 15 residues. DNA for the CDR3: TGTGCCAGCAGCTTTTCGCTAGCGGAGTACAATGAGCAGTTCTTC. Its translation is CASSFSLAEYNEQFF.

The J gene is TRBJ1-2, the V gene TRBV10-3; D is uncertain. V was clipped by 9 bases and J by 0 bases, with 17 bases between them. The CDR3 loop spans 15 amino acids. The V gene's germline CDR1 is ENHRY and CDR2 SYGVKD. The CDR3 coding sequence is TGTGCCATTCCGAACGGACCTGATACTAACTATGGCTACACCTTC. Amino acid sequence: CAIPNGPDTNYGYTF.

The rearrangement links TRBV6-5 to TRBJ1-1; D is unresolved. Trimming pared 6 bases from V and 0 bases from J, leaving 8 bases between. The CDR3 extends over 13 amino acids. Germline V gene data show CDR1 as MNHEY and CDR2 as SVGAGI. Written as DNA, the CDR3 is TGTGCCAGCAGGGACGGCCTGAACACTGAAGCTTTCTTT. Translated, it gives CASRDGLNTEAFF.

The chain uses TRBV21-1 and TRBJ1-1. TRBV21-1 corresponds to a pseudogene. The CDR3 consists of 14 residues. The CDR3 loop is CASSRGPENTEAFF. The CDR3, as DNA: TGTGCCAGCAGCAGAGGGCCAGAGAACACTGAAGCTTTCTTT.